A single sample is the source of the 2 T cell receptor beta chains below, sequenced in a study of T cells in Graves' hyperthyroidism and ophthalmopathy (dated by TCRdb to about 2019). Libraries were made using multiplex PCR. The sequencer was an Illumina HiSeq 2000. Amplification of TCR beta CDR3 regions was carried out from RNA transcripts. The TCR CDR3 was subjected to a first round of RT-PCR using the HTBI primer set and the Qiagen OneStep RT-PCR kit. The public reads were run again by TCRdb, first through fastp at Q25 and then through MiXCR, and only productive beta chains were kept. Rows are unified per CDR3 protein, each entry keeping the most common DNA and genes. For this sample the table gives fewer than 450,000 distinct CDR3 sequences, of which roughly a sixth were detected only once. Almost 35% of the sample lies in the top ten. Material: blood. These receptor sequences come from a woman aged 25 to 39 with Graves' hyperthyroidism that later progressed to Graves' ophthalmopathy.

The chain employs TRBV20-1 and TRBJ2-7; D is unresolved. This CDR3 comprises 15 residues. The germline CDR1 and CDR2 sequences are DFQATT and SNEGSKA (reference sequence). The ends were cut back, 5 bases at V and 3 bases at J, with 20 bases in the middle. Written as DNA, the CDR3 is TGCAGTGCTGCTGGTAAGACACCCTATCTCTACGAGCAGTACTTC. Protein product: CSAAGKTPYLYEQYF.

This clonotype was detected ten times or more. The V call is TRBV28, the J call TRBJ2-3, with D perhaps TRBD2 (6 bases). Deletions cut 7 bases from V and 2 bases from J, with 13 bases between. This CDR3 comprises 14 residues. The V gene's germline CDR1 is MDHEN and CDR2 SYDVKM. The CDR3 loop reads CASKLGGLTDTQYF. The CDR3 nucleotides are TGTGCCAGCAAATTAGGAGGGCTCACAGATACGCAGTATTTT.